What follows are 13 T cell receptor beta chains derived from one specimen sequenced in a study of T cell changes during pregnancy in multiple sclerosis. Profiling relied on immunoSEQ multiplex PCR, and the TCRdb table lists in-frame clones only, not all of them. Of approximately 66,000 clones listed, 80% to 95% are singletons. The material was peripheral blood, obtained in the third trimester of pregnancy. All receptors derive from a female donor in good health, enrolled as a control in a pregnancy study.

This clone appeared a single time. The V gene is TRBV6-1, the J gene TRBJ2-7, with D maybe TRBD1 (5 bases). V was trimmed by 6 bases and J by 4 bases, leaving 19 bases between them. CDR3 length: 15 residues. Germline lookup yields CDR1 MNHNS and CDR2 SASEGT. The CDR3 here is CASSYRSEKWYEQYF. For the CDR3, the DNA is TGTGCCAGCAGCTACAGGTCGGAGAAGTGGTACGAGCAGTACTTC.

The rearrangement joins TRBV19 to TRBJ2-7, with 10 nucleotides matching TRBD1. Germline CDR1 LNHDA, CDR2 SQIVND (reference sequence). The CDR3 contains 14 residues. V dropped 4 bases and J dropped 5; count of bases not matched to a gene: 5. DNA of the CDR3: TGTGCCAGTAGTACAAGACAGGGGGCGGACGAGCAGTACTTC. Its translation: CASSTRQGADEQYF.

V usage is TRBV9 and J usage is TRBJ1-2; a weak D match, TRBD1 (6 bases). In germline, CDR1 is SGDLS, CDR2 YYNGEE. The CDR3 loop spans 14 amino acids. Trimming took off 5 bases at V and 5 bases at J, with 16 bases between the two ends. The CDR3 spells CASSNTQGRYGYTF. In nucleotides, the CDR3 is TGTGCCAGCAGTAATACTCAGGGGCGGTATGGCTACACCTTC. Full variable domain (rest looked up from reference TRBV9 and TRBJ1-2): DSGVTQTPKHLITATGQRVTLRCSPRSGDLSVYWYQQSLDQGLQFLIQYYNGEERAKGNILERFSAQQFPDLHSELNLSSLELGDSALYFCASSNTQGRYGYTFGSGTRLTVV.

The chain links TRBV7-3 to TRBJ2-2, with D perhaps matching TRBD1 (6 bases). The CDR3 loop spans 16 amino acids. The V and J ends lost 5 bases and 3 bases respectively, with 16 bases between them. Germline lookup yields CDR1 SGHTA and CDR2 FQGTGA. CDR3 residues: CASSLTGTFYTGELFF. The CDR3 DNA reads TGTGCCAGCAGCCTGACCGGGACATTCTACACCGGGGAGCTGTTTTTT.

The CDR3 reads CAWTRVTAGVRHGELFF. Written as DNA, the CDR3 is TGTGCCTGGACCCGGGTTACAGCGGGAGTACGGCACGGGGAGCTGTTTTTT. This chain joins TRBV30 and TRBJ2-2; 8 nucleotides agree with TRBD2. Germline lookup yields CDR1 GTSNPN and CDR2 SVGIG (reference sequence). The trim removed 4 bases at V and 7 bases at J, leaving 17 bases unmatched. The CDR3 loop spans 17 amino acids.

The chain couples TRBV7-2 to TRBJ2-3, with 11 bases that match TRBD2. CDR1 is SGHTA and CDR2 is FQGNSA in the germline V gene. This CDR3 contains 16 residues. V was clipped by 6 bases and J by 4 bases; unmatched bases: 9. The CDR3 nucleotides are TGTGCCAGCAGTGGGCAACTAGCGGGAGTCCCAGATACGCAGTATTTT. It encodes CASSGQLAGVPDTQYF.

The gene calls are TRBV27 and TRBJ1-2; unclear D gene. Germline V gene sequence: CDR1 MNHEY, CDR2 SMNVEV (reference sequence). V was trimmed by 2 bases and J by 7 bases, leaving 11 bases between them. This CDR3 comprises 13 residues. The CDR3 is CASSLDTRRGYTF. CDR3 nucleotide sequence: TGTGCCAGCAGTTTAGACACCCGGCGTGGCTACACCTTC.

This chain joins TRBV2 and TRBJ1-5, with no clear D. CDR3 length: 14 residues. Germline V gene lookup returns CDR1 SNHLY and CDR2 FYNNEI. V dropped 4 bases and J dropped 2 bases, with 9 bases sitting between them. The CDR3 DNA sequence: TGTGCCAGCAGTGGCGGGAATGGCAATCAGCCCCAGCATTTT. It translates to CASSGGNGNQPQHF.

The V call is TRBV23-1, the J call TRBJ1-5, with D unclear. TRBV23-1 is an open reading frame whose function is uncertain. There are 14 residues in the CDR3. The ends were cut back, 4 bases at V and 1 base at J, with 8 bases in the middle. The CDR3 here is CASSLRVSNQPQHF. The CDR3, as DNA: TGCGCCAGCAGTCTGAGGGTGAGCAATCAGCCCCAGCATTTT.

The chain joins TRBV28 to TRBJ2-5, with D tentatively TRBD1 (5 bases). The germline CDR1 and CDR2 sequences are MDHEN and SYDVKM. V was shortened by 3 bases and J by 7 bases, with 18 bases between the two germline ends. The CDR3 runs to 15 residues. The CDR3 sequence: CASSFHPRQGVTQYF. The CDR3 DNA is TGTGCCAGCAGTTTCCATCCACGCCAAGGGGTGACCCAGTACTTC.

This chain connects TRBV27 to TRBJ1-1, with 7 nucleotides matching TRBD1. The germline V gene encodes CDR1 MNHEY and CDR2 SMNVEV (reference sequence). The CDR3 spans 13 residues. Trimming at V came to 5 bases and at J to 11 bases, leaving 11 bases not matched to a gene. CDR3 amino acids: CASSPETGMGAFF. The CDR3 coding sequence is TGTGCCAGCAGTCCGGAGACAGGGATGGGGGCTTTCTTT.

V usage is TRBV11-1 and J usage is TRBJ2-3; possibly TRBD2 for D (6 bases). The ends were cut back, 2 bases at V and 14 bases at J, with 11 bases in the middle. In germline, CDR1 is SGHAT, CDR2 FQDESV (reference sequence). This CDR3 is 11 amino acids long. The CDR3 coding sequence is TGTGCCAGCAGCTTAACGACTAGGCTGTATTTT. Its protein is CASSLTTRLYF. The full variable domain, in which reference TRBV11-1 and TRBJ2-3 provide the parts outside the CDR3, is EAEVAQSPRYKITEKSQAVAFWCDPISGHATLYWYRQILGQGPELLVQFQDESVVDDSQLPKDRFSAERLKGVDSTLKIQPAELGDSAMYLCASSLTTRLYFGPGTRLTVL.

This rearrangement joins TRBV4-1 to TRBJ2-7; D possibly corresponds to TRBD1 (6 bases). The V gene's germline CDR1 is MGHRA and CDR2 YSYEKL. V was shortened by 4 bases and J by 6 bases, with 16 bases between the two germline ends. CDR3 length: 14 residues. The CDR3 region has the DNA TGCGCCAGCAGCCCGACAGGTATAACAATCGAGCAGTACTTC. Its protein is CASSPTGITIEQYF.